Listed below are T cell receptor beta chains from one sample, sequenced in a study of radiotherapy plus CTLA-4 blockade in lung cancer. Profiling relied on immunoSEQ multiplex PCR, and the TCRdb table lists in-frame clones only, not all of them. The top ten hold 2.5% to 4% of the sample, which has 50,000 or so clones, more than 60% seen once. The source was peripheral blood, collected from a patient treated with radiotherapy plus ipilimumab. Receptor source: a human donor with non-small cell lung cancer who had a partial response to radiotherapy plus ipilimumab. Each CDR3 is given with its conserved first and last residue. The order of the fields is V gene, clone size, D gene, CDR3 length, J gene, CDR3 protein, CDR3 DNA. D genes are given only for firm matches. Clone size is given for some rows only: seen once, a few or many times, or a class if the clone is expanded.

>TRBV28|.|.|13|TRBJ1-5
CASSLQGSQPQHF
TGTGCCAGCAGTTTACAGGGGAGTCAGCCCCAGCATTTT
>TRBV5-4|.|TRBD1|14|TRBJ2-7
CASSLTRGLYEQYF
TGTGCCAGCAGCTTAACCAGGGGGCTCTACGAGCAGTACTTC
>TRBV2|.|.|14|TRBJ2-7
CASSATDSSYEQYF
TGTGCCAGCAGTGCCACGGACAGCTCCTACGAGCAGTACTTC
>TRBV12-2|.|.|16|TRBJ2-7
CASRLVEPGNSYEQYF
TGTGCAAGTCGCTTAGTTGAACCGGGGAACTCCTACGAGCAGTACTTC
>TRBV7-2|once|.|13|TRBJ2-3
CASSLDSVDTQYF
TGTGCCAGCAGCTTAGACAGTGTAGATACGCAGTATTTT
>TRBV6-1|.|TRBD1|14|TRBJ2-7
CATIPADRDYEQYF
TGTGCCACCATCCCTGCCGACAGGGATTACGAGCAGTACTTC
>TRBV5-1|once|TRBD1|15|TRBJ1-6
CASSSGQGGNSPLHF
TGCGCCAGCAGCTCCGGACAGGGAGGTAATTCACCCCTCCACTTT
>TRBV2|.|TRBD1|14|TRBJ1-6
CASSGQGANSPLHF
TGTGCCAGCAGTGGACAGGGGGCAAATTCACCCCTCCACTTT
>TRBV5-4|.|.|14|TRBJ1-1
CASSFRGGSTEAFF
TGTGCCAGCAGCTTTCGGGGCGGGAGCACTGAAGCTTTCTTT
>TRBV9|few|TRBD1|14|TRBJ1-2
CANSERQGAYGYTF
TGTGCCAACAGCGAGAGACAGGGGGCCTATGGCTACACCTTC
>TRBV5-4|.|TRBD1|15|TRBJ1-4
CASSLWGTGDEKLFF
TGTGCCAGCAGCTTGTGGGGGACAGGGGATGAAAAACTGTTTTTT
>TRBV9|.|.|12|TRBJ2-1
CASGRPGNEQFF
TGTGCCAGCGGGCGCCCAGGCAATGAGCAGTTCTTC
>TRBV29-1|.|.|14|TRBJ1-1
CSVEAWKRDTEAFF
TGCAGCGTTGAAGCATGGAAGCGGGACACTGAAGCTTTCTTT
>TRBV7-9|.|TRBD1|17|TRBJ2-3
CASSSPPGQGSTDTQYF
TGTGCCAGCAGCTCCCCCCCCGGACAGGGAAGCACAGATACGCAGTATTTT
>TRBV29-1|.|TRBD1|15|TRBJ1-1
CSVGPGQKTGTEAFF
TGCAGCGTTGGGCCGGGACAGAAAACGGGCACTGAAGCTTTCTTT
>TRBV7-2|.|.|16|TRBJ2-1
CASSLQGGTTYNEQFF
TGTGCCAGCAGCTTACAGGGAGGCACGACCTACAATGAGCAGTTCTTC